A selection of T cell receptor beta chains follows, all from one sample in a study of beta chain features in type 1 diabetes. Sequencing used immunoSEQ multiplex PCR; TCRdb keeps in-frame clones, though not all of them. The profile shows around 340,000 clones, 7.5% to 9% of them singletons. The source material was central memory CD4+ T cells from blood. These receptors came from a woman aged 18 to 35 in good health. Each CDR3 is given with its conserved first and last residue. A D gene is named only where the DNA matches it firmly. For some rows the clone size is stated as once, few or many, or as a class when expanded; others skip it.

CDR3: CASSSPGGDTQYF; DNA: TGCGCCAGCAGCTCCCCAGGAGGGGATACGCAGTATTTT; V: TRBV5-1; size: .; J: TRBJ2-3; D: .
CDR3: CASSVVGRRPQHF; DNA: TGTGCCAGCAGCGTAGTCGGGCGGCGGCCCCAGCATTTT; V: TRBV9; size: many; J: TRBJ1-5; D: .
CDR3: CASSATGGGNTIYF; DNA: TGTGCCAGCAGCGCGACAGGGGGAGGAAACACCATATATTTT; V: TRBV9; size: .; J: TRBJ1-3; D: TRBD1
CDR3: CASSRGHNSYEQYF; DNA: TGTGCCAGCAGCCGGGGGCATAATTCCTACGAGCAGTACTTC; V: TRBV16; size: .; J: TRBJ2-7; D: .
CDR3: CASSQDLGGSAYELYF; DNA: TGTGCCAGCAGCCAAGATCTTGGCGGGAGTGCCTACGAGCTCTACTTC; V: TRBV4-2; size: .; J: TRBJ2-7; D: TRBD2
CDR3: CASSLIGGRGSTDTQYF; DNA: TGTGCCAGCAGCTTAATAGGGGGCAGAGGGAGCACAGATACGCAGTATTTT; V: TRBV27; size: few; J: TRBJ2-3; D: TRBD1
CDR3: CASSFSGDGDTQYF; DNA: TGTGCCAGCAGCTTTAGCGGGGATGGAGATACGCAGTATTTT; V: TRBV11-2; size: .; J: TRBJ2-3; D: TRBD2
CDR3: CASSLGPRSSYEQYF; DNA: TGCGCCAGCAGCTTGGGACCGCGTAGCTCCTACGAGCAGTACTTC; V: TRBV5-1; size: few; J: TRBJ2-7; D: .
CDR3: CASSPPTGGLGTEAFF; DNA: TGTGCCAGCTCACCACCGACGGGGGGCCTCGGGACTGAAGCTTTCTTT; V: TRBV18; size: few; J: TRBJ1-1; D: .
CDR3: CAISERVHTGELFF; DNA: TGTGCCATCAGTGAACGGGTCCACACCGGGGAGCTGTTTTTT; V: TRBV10-3; size: many; J: TRBJ2-2; D: .
CDR3: CASSSGGQPQHF; DNA: TGTGCCAGCAGTTCAGGGGGTCAGCCCCAGCATTTT; V: TRBV6-6; size: few; J: TRBJ1-5; D: TRBD1
CDR3: CASKTGTTNTGELFF; DNA: TGTGCCAGCAAAACCGGGACAACCAACACCGGGGAGCTGTTTTTT; V: TRBV2; size: few; J: TRBJ2-2; D: .
CDR3: CASSKGTTLQYEQYF; DNA: TGTGCCAGCAGCAAAGGGACCACCTTGCAGTACGAGCAGTACTTC; V: TRBV6-6; size: .; J: TRBJ2-7; D: .
CDR3: CSAWSISQYF; DNA: TGCAGTGCCTGGTCGATATCGCAGTATTTT; V: TRBV20-1; size: .; J: TRBJ2-3; D: .
CDR3: CASSQVEGLLDTQYF; DNA: TGCGCCAGCAGCCAAGTTGAAGGGTTGTTAGATACGCAGTATTTT; V: TRBV4-3; size: many; J: TRBJ2-3; D: .
CDR3: CASSQTGTSGTDTQYF; DNA: TGTGCCAGCAGCCAGACCGGGACTAGCGGCACAGATACGCAGTATTTT; V: TRBV5-4; size: many; J: TRBJ2-3; D: TRBD2
CDR3: CASSEGGRRIHEQYF; DNA: TGTGCCAGCAGTGAAGGGGGGCGAAGAATCCACGAGCAGTACTTC; V: TRBV25-1; size: .; J: TRBJ2-7; D: .
CDR3: CSARDVAEAFF; DNA: TGCAGTGCTCGGGACGTTGCTGAAGCTTTCTTT; V: TRBV20-1; size: .; J: TRBJ1-1; D: .
CDR3: CASSQQGYIQYF; DNA: TGTGCCAGCAGCCAACAGGGTTACATTCAGTACTTC; V: TRBV6-5; size: .; J: TRBJ2-4; D: .
CDR3: CASSLGQGTGQPQHF; DNA: TGTGCCAGCAGTTTAGGACAGGGGACGGGTCAGCCCCAGCATTTT; V: TRBV27; size: .; J: TRBJ1-5; D: TRBD1
CDR3: CSPQSSYEQYF; DNA: TGCAGTCCCCAAAGCTCCTACGAGCAGTACTTC; V: TRBV20-1; size: .; J: TRBJ2-7; D: .
CDR3: CASSPRPSGPDEQYF; DNA: TGTGCCAGCAGCCCACGACCTAGCGGTCCGGACGAGCAGTACTTC; V: TRBV9; size: few; J: TRBJ2-7; D: TRBD2
CDR3: CAISAGTTYEQYF; DNA: TGTGCCATCAGTGCCGGGACCACCTACGAGCAGTACTTC; V: TRBV10-3; size: .; J: TRBJ2-7; D: .
CDR3: CASSLGFTRGEAFF; DNA: TGTGCCAGCAGCTTAGGTTTCACTAGGGGTGAAGCTTTCTTT; V: TRBV11-2; size: .; J: TRBJ1-1; D: .
CDR3: CASSPPDNPRDIQYF; DNA: TGTGCCAGCTCACCACCCGACAATCCCCGCGACATTCAGTACTTC; V: TRBV18; size: .; J: TRBJ2-4; D: .
CDR3: CASGTSGGTGELFF; DNA: TGTGCCAGTGGGACTAGCGGGGGCACCGGGGAGCTGTTTTTT; V: TRBV19; size: few; J: TRBJ2-2; D: TRBD2
CDR3: CASSLEGAPYNEQFF; DNA: TGTGCCAGCAGCTTAGAGGGAGCTCCTTACAATGAGCAGTTCTTC; V: TRBV7-2; size: .; J: TRBJ2-1; D: .
CDR3: CASSPGTGSGKNIQYF; DNA: TGTGCCAGCAGCCCCGGGACAGGGAGCGGCAAAAACATTCAGTACTTC; V: TRBV11-3; size: many; J: TRBJ2-4; D: TRBD1
CDR3: CASSNGQGSDTQYF; DNA: TGTGCCAGCAGTAACGGACAGGGTTCTGATACGCAGTATTTT; V: TRBV6-5; size: .; J: TRBJ2-3; D: TRBD1
CDR3: CASSRTGSNTEAFF; DNA: TGCGCCAGCAGCAGGACAGGGTCGAACACTGAAGCTTTCTTT; V: TRBV5-1; size: .; J: TRBJ1-1; D: TRBD1
CDR3: CASSLRHNEQFF; DNA: TGTGCCAGCAGCTTGCGGCACAATGAGCAGTTCTTC; V: TRBV5-6; size: many; J: TRBJ2-1; D: .
CDR3: CASSLALANYNEQFF; DNA: TGTGCTAGCAGCTTAGCACTAGCGAACTACAATGAGCAGTTCTTC; V: TRBV7-7; size: few; J: TRBJ2-1; D: TRBD2
CDR3: CASRARGLAGAGTGELFF; DNA: TGTGCCAGCAGAGCCCGGGGACTAGCGGGAGCGGGTACCGGGGAGCTGTTTTTT; V: TRBV7-6; size: few; J: TRBJ2-2; D: TRBD2
CDR3: CASNQRRGFSMYYTF; DNA: TGTGCCAGCAACCAAAGAAGGGGTTTTTCCATGTACTACACCTTC; V: TRBV6-5; size: .; J: TRBJ1-2; D: .
CDR3: CSARDFEELFF; DNA: TGCAGTGCTAGAGATTTCGAGGAGCTGTTTTTT; V: TRBV20-1; size: .; J: TRBJ2-2; D: .
CDR3: CASQDRGREQYF; DNA: TGCGCCAGCCAGGACAGGGGGCGAGAGCAGTACTTC; V: TRBV10-2; size: few; J: TRBJ2-7; D: TRBD1
CDR3: CASSEEYSAPGNEQFF; DNA: TGTGCCAGCAGTGAAGAATACAGTGCCCCAGGCAATGAGCAGTTCTTC; V: TRBV2; size: .; J: TRBJ2-1; D: .
CDR3: CASSQERPGGGGELFF; DNA: TGTGCCAGCAGCCAAGAGAGGCCAGGGGGAGGCGGGGAGCTGTTTTTT; V: TRBV7-2; size: .; J: TRBJ2-2; D: .
CDR3: CASSVVGGGTDTQYF; DNA: TGTGCCAGCAGCGTAGTGGGAGGGGGCACAGATACGCAGTATTTT; V: TRBV9; size: .; J: TRBJ2-3; D: TRBD2
CDR3: CASSQVDSSRARYNEQFF; DNA: TGCGCCAGCAGCCAAGTCGACTCATCACGGGCACGCTACAATGAGCAGTTCTTC; V: TRBV4-3; size: few; J: TRBJ2-1; D: .
CDR3: CAISEQGPASNQPQHF; DNA: TGTGCCATCAGTGAACAGGGGCCGGCTAGCAATCAGCCCCAGCATTTT; V: TRBV10-3; size: few; J: TRBJ1-5; D: TRBD1
CDR3: CASSLGGPQETQYF; DNA: TGCGCCAGCAGCTTGGGGGGTCCGCAAGAGACCCAGTACTTC; V: TRBV5-1; size: few; J: TRBJ2-5; D: .
CDR3: CASSSGPRNEQFF; DNA: TGCGCCAGCAGCTCCGGGCCGCGAAATGAGCAGTTCTTC; V: TRBV5-1; size: few; J: TRBJ2-1; D: .